This T cell receptor beta chain was captured by sequencing in a study of cytomegalovirus exposure and HLA in healthy donors. 60 Vbeta and 13 Jbeta primers were used in PCR. The repertoire was sequenced with immunoSEQ multiplex PCR; TCRdb's copy has only in-frame clones and lacks some. Here the sample spans over 120,000 clones, 60% to 85% being singletons. This clone was seen more than once but under ten times. Antigen: not known. The same CDR3 can be traced to other DNA sequences in this sample. Germline CDR1 KGHSH, CDR2 LQKENI. CDR3 length: 11 residues. Trimming took off 4 bases at V and 6 bases at J, with 7 bases between the two ends. Study outcomes and limitations: The productive fraction for most TCR beta V segments was about 90% or about 30% in an earlier analysis. Presence/absence analyses supposed approximately even sequencing depth among donors. In a later analysis, a genetic analysis reported fewer productive-TCR N-insertions in an Asian-associated ancestry cluster than the cohort average.

The sample comprised PBMCs. The chain carries TRBV18 and TRBJ2-7, with a tentative D call TRBD2 (6 bases). The TCR was taken from a man aged 25-45 years in good health and CMV-seronegative. CDR3 amino acids: CASSLGSEQYF. The CDR3 DNA follows: TGTGCCAGCTCACTCGGGAGCGAGCAGTACTTC. The full variable domain, rest sourced from reference TRBV18 and TRBJ2-7, is NAGVMQNPRHLVRRRGQEARLRCSPMKGHSHVYWYRQLPEEGLKFMVYLQKENIIDESGMPKERFSAEFPKEGPSILRIQQVVRGDSAAYFCASSLGSEQYFGPGTRLTVT.